One and the same sample provided the 3 T cell receptor beta chains below, sequenced in a study of blood T cell repertoires in COVID-19. Method: immunoSEQ multiplex PCR; TCRdb's copy keeps in-frame clones and lacks some. The sample lists about 220,000 clones; 85% were seen once. Sequencing was done on a sample of peripheral blood. Source of these receptors: a woman between 70 and 85 years old with COVID-19, enrolled during active disease.

The rearrangement joins TRBV9 to TRBJ2-3, with TRBD2 matching 9 bases. Germline trimming cut 0 bases from V and 2 bases from J; bases unmatched to any gene: 7. Germline CDR1 reads SGDLS; CDR2 reads YYNGEE. This CDR3 comprises 17 residues. Here the CDR3 DNA reads TGTGCCAGCAGCGTAGGGATAGCGGGGGATTTCACAGATACGCAGTATTTT. Translation: CASSVGIAGDFTDTQYF.

In this sample, this clone turned up once. The rearrangement uses TRBV19 and TRBJ2-7, with no clear D. This CDR3 is 11 amino acids long. Trimming took 4 bases from V and 4 from J, leaving 5 bases between them. Germline-derived CDR1 and CDR2 are LNHDA and SQIVND (reference sequence). CDR3 residues: CASSTGYEQYF. As DNA, the CDR3 is TGTGCCAGTAGTACAGGTTACGAGCAGTACTTC.

The CDR3 region is CASSPDRGRQETQYF. CDR3 coding DNA: TGTGCCAGCTCACCGGACAGGGGGAGGCAAGAGACCCAGTACTTC. The V call is TRBV18, the J call TRBJ2-5; 10 bases align to TRBD1. CDR3 length: 15 amino acids. J gave up 2 bases and V 3 bases, and 3 bases lay outside the gene matches. CDR1 is KGHSH and CDR2 is LQKENI in the germline V gene.